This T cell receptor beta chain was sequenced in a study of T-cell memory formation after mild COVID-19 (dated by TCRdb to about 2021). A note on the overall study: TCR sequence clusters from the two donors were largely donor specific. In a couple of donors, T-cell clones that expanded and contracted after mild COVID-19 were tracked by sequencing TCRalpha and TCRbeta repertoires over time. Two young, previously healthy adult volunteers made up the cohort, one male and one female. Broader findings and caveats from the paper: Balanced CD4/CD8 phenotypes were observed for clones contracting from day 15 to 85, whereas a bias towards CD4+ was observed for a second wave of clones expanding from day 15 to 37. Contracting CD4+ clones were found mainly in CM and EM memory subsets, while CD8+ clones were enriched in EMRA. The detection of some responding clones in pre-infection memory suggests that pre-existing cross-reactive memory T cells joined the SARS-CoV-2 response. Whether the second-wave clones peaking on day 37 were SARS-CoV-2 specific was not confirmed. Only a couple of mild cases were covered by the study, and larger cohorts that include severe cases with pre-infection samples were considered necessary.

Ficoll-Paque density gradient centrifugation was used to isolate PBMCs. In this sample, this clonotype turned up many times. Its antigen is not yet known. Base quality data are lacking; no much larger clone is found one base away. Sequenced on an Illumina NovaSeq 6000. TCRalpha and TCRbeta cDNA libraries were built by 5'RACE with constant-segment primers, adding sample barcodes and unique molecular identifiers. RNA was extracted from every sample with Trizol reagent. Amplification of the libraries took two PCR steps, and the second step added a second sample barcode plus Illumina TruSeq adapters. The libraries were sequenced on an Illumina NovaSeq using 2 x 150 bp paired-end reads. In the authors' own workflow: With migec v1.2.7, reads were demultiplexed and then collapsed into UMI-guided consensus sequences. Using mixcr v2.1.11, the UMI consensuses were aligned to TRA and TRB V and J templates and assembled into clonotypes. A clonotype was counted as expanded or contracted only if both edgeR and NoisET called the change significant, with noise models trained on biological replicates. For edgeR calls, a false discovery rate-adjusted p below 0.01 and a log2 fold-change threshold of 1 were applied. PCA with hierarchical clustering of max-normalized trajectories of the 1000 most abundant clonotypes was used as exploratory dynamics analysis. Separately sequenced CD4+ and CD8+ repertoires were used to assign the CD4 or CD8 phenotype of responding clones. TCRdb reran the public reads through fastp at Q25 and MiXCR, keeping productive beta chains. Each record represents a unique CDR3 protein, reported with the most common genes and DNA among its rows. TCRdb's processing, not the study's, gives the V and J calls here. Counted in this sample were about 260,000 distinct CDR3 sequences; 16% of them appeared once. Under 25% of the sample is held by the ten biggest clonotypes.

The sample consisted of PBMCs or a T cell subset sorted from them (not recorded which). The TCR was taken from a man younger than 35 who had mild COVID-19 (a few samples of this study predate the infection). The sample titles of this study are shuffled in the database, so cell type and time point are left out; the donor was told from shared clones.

The nucleotide sequence is TGCGCCAGCAGCCAAGGGATGGACACCTACGAGCAGTACTTC. This yields the protein CASSQGMDTYEQYF. The chain links TRBV4-3 with TRBJ2-7, and perhaps TRBD1 as D gene, on 5 matching bases. V loses 1 base, J loses 2 bases, and the germline ends lie 9 bases apart. CDR1 and CDR2 are drawn from the germline V gene: LGHNA, YSLEER. The CDR3, from cysteine to phenylalanine, totals 14 residues. The sequence is cut down to CDR3 DNA, 42 bases in frame from base 1.